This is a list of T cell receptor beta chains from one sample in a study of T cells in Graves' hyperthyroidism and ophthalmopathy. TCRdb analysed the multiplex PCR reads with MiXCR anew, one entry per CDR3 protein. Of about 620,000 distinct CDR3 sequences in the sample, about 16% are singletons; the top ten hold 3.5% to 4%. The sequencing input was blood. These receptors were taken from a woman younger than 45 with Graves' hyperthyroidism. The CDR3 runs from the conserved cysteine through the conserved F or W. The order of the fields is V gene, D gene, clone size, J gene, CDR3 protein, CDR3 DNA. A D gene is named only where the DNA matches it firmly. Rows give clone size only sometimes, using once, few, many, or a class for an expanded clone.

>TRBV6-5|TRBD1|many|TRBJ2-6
CASSYAPQGVSGANVLTF
TGTGCCAGCAGTTACGCCCCACAGGGGGTTTCTGGGGCCAACGTCCTGACTTTC
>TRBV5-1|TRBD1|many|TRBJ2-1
CASSLGQGVGEQFF
TGCGCCAGCAGCTTGGGGCAGGGGGTCGGTGAGCAGTTCTTC
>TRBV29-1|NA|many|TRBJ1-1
CSGNKNTEAFF
TGCAGCGGTAACAAGAACACTGAAGCTTTCTTT
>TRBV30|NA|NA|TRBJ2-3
CAWSRGLTDTQYF
TGTGCCTGGAGTCGGGGCCTCACAGATACGCAGTATTTT
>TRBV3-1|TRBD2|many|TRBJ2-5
CASSRSSGTNRETQYF
TGTGCCAGCAGCCGATCCTCCGGGACTAACCGAGAGACCCAGTACTTC
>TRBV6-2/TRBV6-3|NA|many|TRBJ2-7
CASSSLLAEQYF
TGTGCCAGCAGTAGTTTGCTTGCCGAGCAGTACTTC
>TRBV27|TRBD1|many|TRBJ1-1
CASSAGQGGRKVFF
TGTGCCAGCAGTGCAGGACAGGGTGGACGTAAGGTTTTCTTT
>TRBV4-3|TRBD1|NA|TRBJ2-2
CASSQGQGIDTGDLFF
TGCGCCAGCAGCCAGGGACAGGGGATTGACACCGGGGATCTGTTTTTT
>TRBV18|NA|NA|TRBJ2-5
CASSPGTGLQKETQYF
TGTGCCAGCTCACCAGGGACGGGCCTACAAAAGGAGACCCAGTACTTC
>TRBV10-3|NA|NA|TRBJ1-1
CAISADLTAGNTEAFF
TGTGCCATCAGTGCTGACCTGACGGCAGGGAACACTGAAGCTTTCTTT
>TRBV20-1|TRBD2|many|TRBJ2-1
CSAPLSGSSYNEQFF
TGCAGTGCACCTCTGAGCGGGAGCTCCTACAATGAGCAGTTCTTC
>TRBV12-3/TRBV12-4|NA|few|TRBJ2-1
CASSLNLGTGEQFF
TGTGCCAGCAGTTTGAACCTAGGGACGGGTGAGCAGTTCTTC
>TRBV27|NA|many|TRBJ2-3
CASSFQARTDTQYF
TGTGCCAGCAGTTTTCAGGCTCGCACAGATACGCAGTATTTT
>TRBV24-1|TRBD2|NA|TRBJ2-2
CATSTLAGLSGELFF
TGTGCCACCAGTACGCTAGCGGGATTGTCCGGGGAGCTGTTTTTT